Listed below are T cell receptor beta chains from one sample, sequenced in a study of blood T cell repertoires in COVID-19. Sequencing used immunoSEQ multiplex PCR; TCRdb keeps in-frame clones, though not all of them. Among around 110,000 clones, approximately 82% were seen once, and the ten largest hold roughly 7.1%. Source material: peripheral blood. The origin of the receptors is a man in his sixties or seventies with active or convalescent COVID-19. Each CDR3 is given with its conserved first and last residue. Clone size appears in some rows only: once, few, many, or a class for an expanded clone.

>TRBV7-9|.
CASSRQGENTDTQYF
>TRBV5-5|.
CASSLETGGMLNTEAFF
>TRBV16|once
CASSLSAGVSTGELFF
>TRBV7-2|.
CASSLPVEGDGYTF
>TRBV2|.
CASSEVAANEQFF
>TRBV7-4|.
CASSLGDRAKNIQYF
>TRBV6-1|.
CASSEGLAWEQYF
>TRBV2|.
CASRGRRSNEQFF
>TRBV7-3|once
CASSYDDLRGTGELFF
>TRBV29-1|.
CSVEEAGTGGTGELFF
>TRBV10-2|.
CASRIQGNYGYTF
>TRBV12-3/TRBV12-4|.
CASSSTGYTEAFF
>TRBV7-6|many
CASSPPSAYEQYF
>TRBV3-1/TRBV3-2|.
CASSQPTGINSPLHF
>TRBV2|.
CASTATGKNTEAFF
>TRBV5-4|once
CASSLDRYNSPLHF
>TRBV7-3|once
CASSPGLAGASQSTDTQYF
>TRBV3-1/TRBV3-2|.
CASSWGPLGGDDEQYF
>TRBV4-3|.
CASSRWTGGSNTEAFF
>TRBV7-9|.
CASRLGTENSPLHF
>TRBV9|few
CASSPTGTGGGGYTF
>TRBV18|.
CASSPGTTGNLNEQFF
>TRBV28|.
CASSRTPNSPLHF
>TRBV29-1|.
CSELSLGQGDGYTF
>TRBV5-1|few
CASSLKGNEQFF
>TRBV29-1|.
CSAQRGQNAYNEQFF
>TRBV5-6|.
CASGRSSSSYEQYF
>TRBV11-3|.
CASSLPDRGYEQYF
>TRBV4-1|.
CASSPRQGLDYGYTF
>TRBV6-5|once
CASRRQGTTEAFF
>TRBV2|.
CASRADTRGEQFF
>TRBV5-8|.
CASGKPGTNYNEQFF
>TRBV10-2|few
CASKESPVSTDTQYF
>TRBV9|.
CASSFRGQNYGYTF
>TRBV6-1|once
CASSEYSRGSFGYTF
>TRBV19|.
CASSPMTSGKGDTQYF
>TRBV7-9|.
CASSLRGIPTYEQYF
>TRBV18|once
CASSPSSTGTLYEQYF
>TRBV7-9|.
CASSRPDRPRYGYTF